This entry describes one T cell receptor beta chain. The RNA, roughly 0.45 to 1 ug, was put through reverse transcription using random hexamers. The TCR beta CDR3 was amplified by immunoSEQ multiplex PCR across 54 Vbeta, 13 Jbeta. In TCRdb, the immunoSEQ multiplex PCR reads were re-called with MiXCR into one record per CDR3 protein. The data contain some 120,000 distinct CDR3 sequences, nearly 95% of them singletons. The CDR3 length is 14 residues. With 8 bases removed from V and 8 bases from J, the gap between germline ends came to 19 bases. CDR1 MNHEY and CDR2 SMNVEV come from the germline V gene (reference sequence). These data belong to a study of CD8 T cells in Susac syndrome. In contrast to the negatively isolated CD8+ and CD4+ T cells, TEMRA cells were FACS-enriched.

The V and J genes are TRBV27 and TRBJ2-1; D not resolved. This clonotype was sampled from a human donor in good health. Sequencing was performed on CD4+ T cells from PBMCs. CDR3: CASRVKIVHYEQFF. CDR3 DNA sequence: TGTGCCAGCCGCGTTAAGATTGTACACTATGAGCAGTTCTTC.